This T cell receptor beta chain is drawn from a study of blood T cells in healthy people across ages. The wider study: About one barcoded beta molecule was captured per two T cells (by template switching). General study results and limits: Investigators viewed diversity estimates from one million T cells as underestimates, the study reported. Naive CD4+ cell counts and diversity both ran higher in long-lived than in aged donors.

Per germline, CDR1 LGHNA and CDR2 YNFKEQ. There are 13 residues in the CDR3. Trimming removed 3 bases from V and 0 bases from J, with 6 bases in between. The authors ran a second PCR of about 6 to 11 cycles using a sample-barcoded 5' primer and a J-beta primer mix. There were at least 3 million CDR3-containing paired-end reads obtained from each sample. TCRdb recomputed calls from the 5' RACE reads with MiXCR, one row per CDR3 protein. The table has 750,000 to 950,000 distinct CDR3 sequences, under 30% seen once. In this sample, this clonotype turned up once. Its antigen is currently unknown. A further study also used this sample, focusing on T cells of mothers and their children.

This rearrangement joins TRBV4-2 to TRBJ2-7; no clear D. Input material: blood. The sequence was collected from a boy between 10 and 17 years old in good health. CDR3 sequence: CASSQVSSYEQYF. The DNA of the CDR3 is TGTGCCAGCAGCCAGGTCAGCTCCTACGAGCAGTACTTC.